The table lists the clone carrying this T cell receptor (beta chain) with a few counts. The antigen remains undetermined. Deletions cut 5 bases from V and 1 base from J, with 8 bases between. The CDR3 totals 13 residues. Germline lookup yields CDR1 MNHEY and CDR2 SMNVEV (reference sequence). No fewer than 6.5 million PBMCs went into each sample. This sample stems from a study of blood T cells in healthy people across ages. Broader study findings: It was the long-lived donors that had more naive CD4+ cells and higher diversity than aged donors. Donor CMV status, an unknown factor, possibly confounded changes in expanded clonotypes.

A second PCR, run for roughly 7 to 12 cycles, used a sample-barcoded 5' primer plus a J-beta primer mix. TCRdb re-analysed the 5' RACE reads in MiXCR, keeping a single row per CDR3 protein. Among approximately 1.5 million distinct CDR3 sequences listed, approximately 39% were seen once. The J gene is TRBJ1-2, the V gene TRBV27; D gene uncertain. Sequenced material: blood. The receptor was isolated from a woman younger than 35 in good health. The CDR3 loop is CASSPQLNYGYTF. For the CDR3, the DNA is TGTGCCAGCAGTCCACAGCTTAACTATGGCTACACCTTC.